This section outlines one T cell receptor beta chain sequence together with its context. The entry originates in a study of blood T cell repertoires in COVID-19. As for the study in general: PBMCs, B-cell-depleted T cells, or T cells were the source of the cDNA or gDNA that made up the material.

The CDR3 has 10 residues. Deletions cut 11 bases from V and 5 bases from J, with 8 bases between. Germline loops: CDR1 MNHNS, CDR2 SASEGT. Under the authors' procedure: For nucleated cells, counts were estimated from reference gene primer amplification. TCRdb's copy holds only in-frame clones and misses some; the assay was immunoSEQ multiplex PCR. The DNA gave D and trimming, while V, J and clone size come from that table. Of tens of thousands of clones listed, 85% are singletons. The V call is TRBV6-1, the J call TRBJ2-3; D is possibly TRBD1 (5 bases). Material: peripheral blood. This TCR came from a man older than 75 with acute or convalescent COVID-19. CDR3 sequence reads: CALGLDTQYF. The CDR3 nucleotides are TGTGCCCTGGGGCTAGATACGCAGTATTTT.